This T cell receptor (beta chain) was recorded in a study of T cells after yellow fever vaccination. Study-level information: Where fractions had low cell numbers, libraries were prepared from them with the SMART-Seq v4 Ultra Low Input RNA kit. Overall study findings and caveats: When the response was secondary, it was weaker but reached its peak faster, day 5 versus 15. Reappearance after the booster was observed for most primary-vaccination clones (roughly 96% CD4, over 70% CD8).

The germline gives CDR1 LGHDT, CDR2 YNNKEL (reference sequence). The CDR3 contains 13 residues. For this clonotype: Its antigen is unknown. A read error may account for a junction end that differs from germline.

They built TCR cDNA with 5'RACE template switching, a step that put in a universal primer site and UMIs. Using its own MiXCR run on the 5' RACE reads, TCRdb lists one record per CDR3 protein. The profile covers 550,000 to 750,000 distinct CDR3 sequences, with around an eighth appearing a single time and roughly an eighth taken by the ten largest. The TCR comes from a man aged 30-40 years who received the YFV17D yellow fever vaccine. The chain recombines TRBV3-1 with TRBJ2-7; possible D gene TRBD1, 5 bases. Source: PBMCs, taken on the day of the yellow fever booster vaccination. The CDR3 sequence is CASSTDSSNEQYF. Here the CDR3 DNA reads TGTGCCAGCAGCACAGACAGCTCCAACGAGCAGTACTTC.